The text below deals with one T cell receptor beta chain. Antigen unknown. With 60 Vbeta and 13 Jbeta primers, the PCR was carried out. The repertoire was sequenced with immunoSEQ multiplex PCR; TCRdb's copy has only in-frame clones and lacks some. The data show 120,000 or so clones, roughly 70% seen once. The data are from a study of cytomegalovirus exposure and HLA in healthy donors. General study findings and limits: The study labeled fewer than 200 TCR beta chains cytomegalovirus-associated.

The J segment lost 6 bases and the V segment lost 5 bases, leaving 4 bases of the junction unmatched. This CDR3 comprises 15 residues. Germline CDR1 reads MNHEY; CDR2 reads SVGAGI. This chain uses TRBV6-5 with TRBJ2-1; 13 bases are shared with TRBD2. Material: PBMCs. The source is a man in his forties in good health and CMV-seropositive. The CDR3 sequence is CASSRTSGGLNEQFF. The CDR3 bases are TGTGCCAGCAGTAGGACTAGCGGGGGCCTCAATGAGCAGTTCTTC.